Each of the 3 T cell receptor beta chains below was sequenced from the same sample in a study of metastatic and nonmetastatic thyroid tumors. All patients were treatment-naive before thyroid surgery. Using MiXCR, TCRdb reanalyzed the PCR reads. The data contain tens of thousands of clones, 4% of them singletons. The sequencing input was blood. These receptors originate from a female donor with papillary thyroid cancer or a benign thyroid nodule (not recorded which). Some clones in this sample may be carry-over from other donors' samples.

This clone came up many times. The chain recombines TRBV7-9 with TRBJ1-1, with D hard to call. Per germline, CDR1 SEHNR and CDR2 FQNEAQ (reference sequence). Trimming cost V 2 bases and J 0 bases, with 10 bases left between them. The CDR3 has 15 amino acids. CDR3 region: CASSLTPRVNTEAFF. The CDR3, as DNA: TGTGCCAGCAGCTTAACCCCGAGAGTGAACACTGAAGCTTTCTTT.

This clone was seen at least ten times. V is TRBV5-4 and J is TRBJ1-2; D unresolved. This CDR3 comprises 14 residues. V was clipped by 4 bases and J by 6 bases, with 16 bases between them. Germline-derived CDR1 and CDR2 are SGHNT and YYREEE (reference sequence). Written as DNA, the CDR3 is TGTGCCAGCAGCGAGACACTTAGAGAGGATGGCTACACCTTC. Encoded protein: CASSETLREDGYTF.

This clone came up many times. This rearrangement joins TRBV20-1 to TRBJ2-1, with 7 bases identical to TRBD2. V shed 0 bases, J shed 9 bases, and the junction held 11 bases outside the gene matches. Per the germline V gene, CDR1 is DFQATT and CDR2 is SNEGSKA (reference sequence). The CDR3 extends over 15 amino acids. The CDR3 sequence is CSARDRGRVRVEQFF. The CDR3 DNA is TGCAGTGCTAGAGATCGGGGGAGGGTTCGAGTTGAGCAGTTCTTC.